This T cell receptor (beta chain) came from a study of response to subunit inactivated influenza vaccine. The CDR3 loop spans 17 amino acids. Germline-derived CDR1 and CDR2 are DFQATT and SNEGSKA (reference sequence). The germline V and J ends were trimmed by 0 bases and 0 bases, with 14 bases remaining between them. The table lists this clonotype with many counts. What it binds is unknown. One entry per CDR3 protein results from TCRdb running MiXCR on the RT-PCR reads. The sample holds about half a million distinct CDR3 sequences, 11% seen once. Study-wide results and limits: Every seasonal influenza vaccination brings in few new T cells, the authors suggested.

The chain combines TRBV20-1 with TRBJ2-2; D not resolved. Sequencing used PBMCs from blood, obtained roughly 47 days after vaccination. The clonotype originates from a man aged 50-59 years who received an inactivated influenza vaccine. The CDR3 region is CSARDVLAVPNTGELFF. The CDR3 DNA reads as TGCAGTGCTAGAGATGTATTGGCCGTCCCGAACACCGGGGAGCTGTTTTTT.